This T cell receptor (beta chain) was sequenced in a study of cytomegalovirus exposure and HLA in healthy donors. Study in general: In terms of ancestry, the Caucasian-associated cluster contained roughly 81% of the approximately 400 genotyped donors.

This CDR3 comprises 14 residues. Germline values: CDR1 WSHSY, CDR2 SAAADI. V shed 6 bases, J shed 5 bases, and the junction held 5 bases outside the gene matches. In the PCR, 60 Vbeta and 13 Jbeta primers were used. Method: immunoSEQ multiplex PCR; TCRdb's copy keeps in-frame clones and lacks some. This table holds about 240,000 clones, 81% found once. The sample comprised PBMCs. The source is a woman aged 55 to 70 in good health and CMV-seropositive. The chain has TRBV10-2 and TRBJ2-3; 10 bases line up with TRBD1. The CDR3 loop is CASRDRGREDTQYF. CDR3 DNA: TGCGCCAGCAGAGACAGGGGGCGGGAAGATACGCAGTATTTT.